The 10 T cell receptor beta chains below were found in one sample sequenced in a study of T-cell reconstitution after alpha-beta-depleted transplantation in children. Unique molecular identifiers were incorporated during preparation of the TCRbeta library. TCRdb reprocessed the PCR reads via MiXCR and lists one record per CDR3 protein. Altogether some 550,000 distinct CDR3 sequences are present, about 18% being singletons, with the ten largest covering 2.5% to 3.5%. This specimen was PBMCs from the stem cell graft donor, taken from the stem cell graft. The receptors were gathered from a human donor who donated a stem cell graft to a child with acute lymphoblastic leukemia.

The table lists this clonotype with a few counts. This chain connects TRBV20-1 to TRBJ2-1; 12 nucleotides agree with TRBD2. Losses at the gene ends were 0 bases for V and 3 bases for J; bases not matched to a gene: 12. The germline CDR1 and CDR2 sequences are DFQATT and SNEGSKA (reference sequence). CDR3 length: 19 amino acids. The CDR3 DNA is TGCAGTGCTAGAGAACCCCGATTTACTAGCGGGAGGTACTACAATGAGCAGTTCTTC. It specifies CSAREPRFTSGRYYNEQFF.

In this sample, this clonotype turned up a few times. V gene TRBV12-3 or TRBV12-4 combines with J gene TRBJ2-1; the D gene is possibly TRBD2 (6 bases). This CDR3 has 14 amino acids. The germline V and J ends were trimmed by 3 bases and 11 bases, with 17 bases remaining between them. The DNA for the CDR3 is TGTGCCAGCAGTTTGGGGACTTATGTTATTAAGCAGTTCTTC. Translated, it gives CASSLGTYVIKQFF.

The rearrangement joins TRBV12-3 or TRBV12-4 to TRBJ1-5; D gene unclear. V lost 2 bases, J lost 6 bases, and 11 bases lay in between. The CDR3 is 14 amino acids. The CDR3 bases are TGTGCCAGCAGTTTATCAGGTCGGAGTCAGCCCCAGCATTTT. Translating it yields CASSLSGRSQPQHF.

Only a few counts were recorded for this clonotype. The V gene is TRBV20-1, the J gene TRBJ2-1; 9 bases fit TRBD2. The germline CDR1 and CDR2 sequences are DFQATT and SNEGSKA (reference sequence). The CDR3 runs 16 residues. The trim removed 6 bases at V and 0 bases at J, leaving 9 bases unmatched. CDR3 coding DNA: TGCAGTGCCCAGAGACTAGCGGCAGCCTCCTACAATGAGCAGTTCTTC. This encodes CSAQRLAAASYNEQFF.

This clonotype was found a few times. V is TRBV7-8 and J is TRBJ1-5, with TRBD1 matching 7 bases. Germline CDR1 is SGHVS and CDR2 is FQNEAQ. This CDR3 contains 15 residues. Trimming cost V 5 bases and J 0 bases; bases outside gene matches: 4. CDR3 in amino acids: CASSPGQDSNQPQHF. CDR3 bases: TGTGCCAGCAGCCCAGGACAGGATAGCAATCAGCCCCAGCATTTT.

Worth noting for this clonotype: The junction and the germline gene differ at one end; a read error may be behind it. Here the CDR3 DNA reads TGCTGTGCCCACCGCAGCCGGGGGAGGGACAACACCGGGGAGCTGTTTTTT. It is translated as CCAHRSRGRDNTGELFF. This chain links TRBV20-1 with TRBJ2-2; 7 positions match TRBD2. CDR1 DFQATT and CDR2 SNEGSKA come from the germline V gene (reference sequence). The CDR3 length is 17 residues.

This clonotype was seen only a few times. The chain couples TRBV9 to TRBJ2-1; D is unclear. Germline CDR1 is SGDLS and CDR2 is YYNGEE. The CDR3 spans 13 residues. The V end was cut by 0 bases, the J end by 6 bases, with 7 bases between. This CDR3 reads CASSVVGPNEQFF. The DNA for the CDR3 is TGTGCCAGCAGCGTAGTGGGTCCCAATGAGCAGTTCTTC.

This sequence joins TRBV4-1 and TRBJ2-7, with a tentative D call TRBD1 (5 bases). V was trimmed by 4 bases and J by 2 bases, leaving 15 bases between them. The CDR3 consists of 15 residues. Germline V gene data show CDR1 as MGHRA and CDR2 as YSYEKL. This CDR3 reads CASSPGPGRTYEQYF. The CDR3 DNA reads TGCGCCAGCAGCCCAGGCCCAGGGCGCACCTACGAGCAGTACTTC.

This clonotype was seen a handful of times. The chain has TRBV7-9 and TRBJ2-7; 8 bases match TRBD2. Per the germline V gene, CDR1 is SEHNR and CDR2 is FQNEAQ (reference sequence). V dropped 5 bases and J dropped 0; count of bases not matched to a gene: 6. The CDR3 totals 15 residues. The CDR3 DNA follows: TGTGCCAGCAGCCCGGTCACTAGCGGCTCCTACGAGCAGTACTTC. It translates to CASSPVTSGSYEQYF.

This clonotype was found many times. The CDR3 nucleotides are TGTGCCAGCAGCGATGAAGAGACCCAGTACTTC. Its protein is CASSDEETQYF. The rearrangement uses TRBV21-1 and TRBJ2-5. TRBV21-1 is a pseudogene segment. The CDR3 has 11 amino acids.